This entry features one T cell receptor (beta chain) sequence. The data are from a study of T cells expressing NK-cell markers. In generating TCR beta cDNA, 5'RACE template switching with UMIs was used. Following a re-call of the 5' RACE reads, TCRdb has one entry per CDR3 protein and lacks DNA. This repertoire comprises fewer than 550,000 distinct CDR3 sequences; its ten largest clones make up 1.4% to 1.5%. The CDR3 is made up of 17 amino acids. The germline CDR1 and CDR2 sequences are MDHEN and SYDVKM. The chain uses TRBV28 and TRBJ2-6; TCRdb indicates TRBD2, and absent DNA this call remains unverified. The sequenced sample was blood T cells: a sorted CD56 or NKG2C T cell subset, CD4+ or CD8+ T cells, or bulk PBMC T cells (not recorded which). This TCR was sampled from a woman in her fifties or sixties in good health. The CDR3 spells CASSATGGGSGANVLTF.